The clone carrying this T cell receptor (beta chain) is medium-sized. Antigen: not known. Trimming took 5 bases from V and 0 from J; bases not matched to a gene: 9. This CDR3 comprises 16 residues. Per germline, CDR1 LGHNT and CDR2 FRNRAP. Study findings and constraints: Tumor-infiltrating Treg TCR alpha and beta sequences overlapped most with tumor naive CD4+ T cells, then blood naive.

Adaptor-ligated barcode primers were used to amplify TRBV12-4/TRBJ1-2 clonotypes. TCRdb used MiXCR to reprocess the multiplex PCR reads, holding one entry per CDR3 protein. Found here are some 1,300 distinct CDR3 sequences, under 25% of them singletons; the top ten hold about 6.1%. J is TRBJ1-2 and V is TRBV12-5; 7 bases are a match to TRBD1. Material for sequencing was naive CD4+ T cells sorted from blood. Subset given: naive CD4+ T cells, CD4+CD45RA+CD25-. This sequence originates from a female donor with breast cancer. The CDR3 region has the DNA TGTGCTAGTGGTATACGTACCGGGACAGCTAACTATGGCTACACCTTC. Translated, it gives CASGIRTGTANYGYTF.